The 25 T cell receptor beta chains given below trace back to one sample, sequenced in a study of T cell changes during pregnancy in multiple sclerosis. Sequenced by immunoSEQ multiplex PCR; TCRdb stores in-frame clones only, minus some. Of about 40,000 clones listed, roughly 94% are singletons. The input for sequencing was peripheral blood, taken in the third trimester of pregnancy. All receptors derive from a female donor with multiple sclerosis, enrolled in a pregnancy study.

The chain links TRBV19 to TRBJ1-6; D unclear. Germline assignment: CDR1 LNHDA and CDR2 SQIVND (reference sequence). The CDR3 length is 16 residues. The ends were cut back, 9 bases at V and 0 bases at J, with 15 bases in the middle. CDR3 sequence (DNA): TGTGCCAGCCGGGAGTTAGATAGCTCCTATAATTCACCCCTCCACTTT. The encoded protein is CASRELDSSYNSPLHF.

The chain uses TRBV15 and TRBJ1-2; D is perhaps TRBD1 (5 bases). The germline CDR1 and CDR2 sequences are LNHNV and YYDKDF (reference sequence). The CDR3 has 13 residues. Deletions cut 3 bases from V and 6 bases from J, with 11 bases between. The CDR3 DNA sequence: TGTGCCACCAGCAGCCAGGGATTTGATGGCTACACCTTC. Residues: CATSSQGFDGYTF.

The rearrangement links TRBV6-5 to TRBJ1-2, with D unclear. V was cut by 0 bases and J by 4 bases, with 15 bases left in between. Germline loops: CDR1 MNHEY, CDR2 SVGAGI. The CDR3 length is 16 residues. The CDR3 nucleotides read TGTGCCAGCAGTTACTCGAGTCCAGGAACCAGCTATGGCTACACCTTC. This gives the protein CASSYSSPGTSYGYTF.

The chain couples TRBV2 to TRBJ1-1, with no clear D. Trimming took 4 bases from V and 3 from J, leaving 18 bases between them. Germline V CDR1 and CDR2: SNHLY, FYNNEI. This CDR3 is built from 16 residues. CDR3 residues: CASSARGLRGDTEAFF. Written as DNA, the CDR3 is TGTGCCAGCAGTGCAAGAGGCCTACGGGGTGACACTGAAGCTTTCTTT.

In its sample, this clone was seen a few times. This chain connects TRBV7-3 to TRBJ1-6; D gene ambiguous. From germline, CDR1 is SGHTA and CDR2 FQGTGA. CDR3 length: 13 residues. Deletions cut 2 bases from V and 12 bases from J, with 11 bases between. The CDR3 DNA reads as TGTGCCAGCAGCTTAGAAGTAGGAGGACCCCTCCACTTT. Translating it yields CASSLEVGGPLHF.

V and J are TRBV30 and TRBJ1-5; D not resolved. CDR1 and CDR2 from the germline V gene are GTSNPN and SVGIG (reference sequence). V gave up 2 bases and J gave up 5 bases, with 13 bases separating them. The CDR3 sequence is 14 residues long. Here the CDR3 reads CAWSLPGGYQPQHF. The CDR3 DNA reads as TGTGCCTGGAGTTTACCCGGAGGGTATCAGCCCCAGCATTTT.

V and J are TRBV15 and TRBJ1-4; tentative D call: TRBD1 (6 bases). The length of the CDR3 is 13 residues. V lost 8 bases to trimming and J lost 3 bases, with 10 bases between them. In germline, CDR1 is LNHNV, CDR2 YYDKDF (reference sequence). This CDR3 reads CATSDRANEKLFF. Written as DNA, the CDR3 is TGTGCCACCTCGGACAGAGCTAATGAAAAACTGTTTTTT.

The J gene is TRBJ2-1, the V gene TRBV7-9; maybe TRBD2 (5 bases). CDR3 length: 15 amino acids. Trimming took 5 bases from V and 0 from J, leaving 11 bases between them. Germline V gene lookup returns CDR1 SEHNR and CDR2 FQNEAQ (reference sequence). CDR3 in DNA: TGTGCCAGCAGCCGCAGCGGTTTCTCCTACAATGAGCAGTTCTTC. Protein: CASSRSGFSYNEQFF.

This chain uses TRBV15 with TRBJ2-7, with TRBD2 as a possible D gene (7 bases). With 3 bases removed from V and 3 bases from J, the gap between germline ends came to 15 bases. The CDR3 loop spans 15 amino acids. Germline CDR1 is LNHNV and CDR2 is YYDKDF (reference sequence). CDR3 amino acids: CATSRGQGRDYEQYF. DNA for the CDR3: TGTGCCACCAGCAGGGGCCAGGGGAGGGACTACGAGCAGTACTTC.

DNA for the CDR3: TGTGCCATCATGGGGGGGCGCCGAGAGACCCAGTACTTC. Translated: CAIMGGRRETQYF. V and J are TRBV2 and TRBJ2-5; tentative D call: TRBD2 (7 bases). Trimming shortened V by 10 bases and J by 4 bases, and 16 bases separated the two germline ends. Germline lookup yields CDR1 SNHLY and CDR2 FYNNEI. The CDR3 extends over 13 amino acids.

The rearrangement links TRBV5-4 to TRBJ2-5, with 7 bases fitting TRBD2. Gene TRBJ2-7 matches the end of the DNA better, so the J call may be wrong. The CDR3 is 14 amino acids. Germline V gives CDR1 SGHNT, CDR2 YYREEE (reference sequence). Here the CDR3 reads CASSSGLDSYEQYF. CDR3 sequence (DNA): TGTGCCAGCAGCTCTGGACTAGACTCCTACGAGCAGTACTTC.

DNA of the CDR3: TGTGCCAGCTCACCAAGGGCGGGAGGGATGTCTGATGAGCAGTTCTTC. Translated, it gives CASSPRAGGMSDEQFF. The V gene is TRBV18, the J gene TRBJ2-1; 9 nucleotides align to TRBD2. The CDR3 covers 16 residues. The V segment lost 2 bases and the J segment 8 bases; nucleotides outside the gene matches: 10. CDR1 KGHSH and CDR2 LQKENI come from the germline V gene.

The V call is TRBV7-3, the J call TRBJ2-2; no clear D gene. This CDR3 spans 13 amino acids. V gave up 3 bases and J gave up 4 bases, with 6 bases separating them. Per germline, CDR1 SGHTA and CDR2 FQGTGA. CDR3 region: CASSLSLTGELFF. CDR3 nucleotide sequence: TGTGCCAGCAGCTTGAGTCTCACCGGGGAGCTGTTTTTT.

The gene calls are TRBV10-3 and TRBJ2-1; 11 bases are a match to TRBD2. CDR3 length: 16 amino acids. The germline gives CDR1 ENHRY, CDR2 SYGVKD. J was trimmed by 8 bases and V by 4 bases; bases with no gene match: 10. The CDR3 region has the DNA TGTGCCATCAGTGCTTTAGCGGGAGGGCTGGGGGATGAGCAGTTCTTC. As protein: CAISALAGGLGDEQFF.

The rearrangement links TRBV28 to TRBJ1-6; the match to TRBD1 covers 8 bases. The CDR3 length is 14 residues. CDR1 and CDR2 from the germline V gene are MDHEN and SYDVKM. V was pared by 5 bases and J by 6 bases, with 3 bases of the junction left unmatched. CDR3 amino acids: CASSRDRGNSPLHF. CDR3 coding DNA: TGTGCCAGCAGTCGTGACAGGGGTAATTCACCCCTCCACTTT.

The CDR3 sequence: CASSDPGLADYEQYF. Written as DNA, the CDR3 is TGCGCCAGCAGTGACCCGGGACTAGCGGACTACGAGCAGTACTTC. The rearrangement links TRBV10-2 to TRBJ2-7; TRBD2 agrees at 11 bases. The V segment lost 3 bases and the J segment 3 bases; nucleotides outside the gene matches: 4. Germline values: CDR1 WSHSY, CDR2 SAAADI. The CDR3 covers 15 residues.

The CDR3 sequence: CASGTGARETQYF. The CDR3 DNA follows: TGTGCCAGTGGGACAGGGGCTAGGGAGACCCAGTACTTC. The chain joins TRBV5-6 to TRBJ2-5, with TRBD1 matching 10 bases. J was trimmed by 5 bases and V by 8 bases; bases with no gene match: 6. Germline V gives CDR1 SGHDT, CDR2 YYEEEE. CDR3 size: 13 residues.

The J gene is TRBJ1-4, the V gene TRBV7-9; D unresolved. The germline V gene has CDR1 SEHNR and CDR2 FQNEAQ (reference sequence). CDR3 length equals 12 residues. Trimming took off 2 bases at V and 6 bases at J, with 4 bases between the two ends. The CDR3 here is CASSLQDEKLFF. The CDR3 DNA reads TGTGCCAGCAGCTTACAGGATGAAAAACTGTTTTTT.

The V call is TRBV7-2, the J call TRBJ1-5; 9 positions match TRBD1. The V gene end was trimmed by 5 bases and the J gene end by 4 bases; junction bases not matched to a gene: 6. CDR3 length equals 15 residues. Germline V gives CDR1 SGHTA, CDR2 FQGNSA. CDR3 sequence reads: CASSLGQGLNQPQHF. The CDR3, as DNA: TGTGCCAGCAGCCTGGGACAGGGTCTTAATCAGCCCCAGCATTTT.

CDR3 amino acids: CTSSHAGLAGGPGTDTQYF. CDR3 sequence (DNA): TGCACCAGCAGCCACGCGGGACTAGCGGGAGGGCCGGGCACAGATACGCAGTATTTT. The V call is TRBV1, the J call TRBJ2-3; the table's D call, TRBD2, was not checked against the DNA. TRBV1 is an annotated pseudogene. The CDR3 is 19 amino acids.

The CDR3 bases are TGTGCCACCAGCAGTCCGTTGTCTGGGGCCAACGTCCTGACTTTC. Its protein product is CATSSPLSGANVLTF. The chain joins TRBV15 to TRBJ2-6; D remains ambiguous. Germline V gene lookup returns CDR1 LNHNV and CDR2 YYDKDF (reference sequence). Trimming pared 3 bases from V and 1 base from J, leaving 7 bases between. The CDR3 sequence is 15 residues long.

V is TRBV5-6 and J is TRBJ1-2; 9 bases are shared with TRBD1. Germline-derived CDR1 and CDR2 are SGHDT and YYEEEE. V was clipped by 0 bases and J by 9 bases; unmatched bases: 6. The CDR3 sequence is 14 residues long. CDR3 DNA sequence: TGTGCCAGCAGCTTGGAGCTGGACAGGGGTAGCTACACCTTC. It codes for CASSLELDRGSYTF.

This clone was counted once. DNA for the CDR3: TGCGCCAGCAGCCCGGCTCCGGGACAGAAATTCTACGAGCAGTACTTC. Protein product: CASSPAPGQKFYEQYF. This chain connects TRBV5-1 to TRBJ2-7; 7 bases fit TRBD1. J gave up 3 bases and V 4 bases, and 13 bases lay outside the gene matches. CDR3 length equals 16 residues. The germline gives CDR1 SGHRS, CDR2 YFSETQ. Variable domain in full (rest from reference TRBV5-1 and TRBJ2-7): KAGVTQTPRYLIKTRGQQVTLSCSPISGHRSVSWYQQTPGQGLQFLFEYFSETQRNKGNFPGRFSGRQFSNSRSEMNVSTLELGDSALYLCASSPAPGQKFYEQYFGPGTRLTVT.

This chain uses TRBV5-8 with TRBJ1-1; D is unresolved. CDR3 size: 13 residues. CDR1 is SGHTS, CDR2 YDEGEE, per germline. The V end was cut by 2 bases, the J end by 4 bases, with 9 bases between. In DNA form, the CDR3 reads TGTGCCAGCAGCTTCGTCGCGGGCACTGAAGCTTTCTTT. It encodes CASSFVAGTEAFF. The full variable domain, its missing parts supplied by reference TRBV5-8 and TRBJ1-1, is EAGVTQSPTHLIKTRGQQATLRCSPISGHTSVYWYQQALGLGLQFLLWYDEGEERNRGNFPPRFSGRQFPNYSSELNVNALELEDSALYLCASSFVAGTEAFFGQGTRLTVV.

This chain connects TRBV11-2 to TRBJ1-3; tentatively, D is TRBD1 (6 bases). The CDR3 runs to 16 residues. The V end lost 1 base, the J end lost 7 bases, and 17 bases lay between the germline ends. The germline V gene has CDR1 SGHAT and CDR2 FQNNGV. The CDR3 coding sequence is TGTGCCAGCAGCTTAGTGCAGGGGCAGACCGGGAACACCATATATTTT. Translated: CASSLVQGQTGNTIYF.